The 11 T cell receptor beta chains reported below all come from one sample, sequenced in a study of blood T cell repertoires in COVID-19. Libraries were prepared by immunoSEQ multiplex PCR; TCRdb keeps only in-frame clonotypes and omits some of them. Among around 200,000 clones, approximately 87% were seen once, and the ten largest hold 0.8% to 1%. Sequencing was carried out using peripheral blood. The receptor set was obtained from a woman aged 18-30 years who had recovered from COVID-19.

This chain uses TRBV29-1 with TRBJ2-5; perhaps TRBD2 as D (5 bases). V was cut by 0 bases and J by 5 bases, with 7 bases left in between. The germline V gene encodes CDR1 SQVTM and CDR2 ANQGSEA. The CDR3 runs 12 residues. The CDR3 DNA reads as TGCAGCGTTGAAGAGTGGGAGGAGACCCAGTACTTC. This gives the protein CSVEEWEETQYF.

The chain couples TRBV7-2 to TRBJ1-4; no definite D call. CDR1 is SGHTA and CDR2 is FQGNSA in the germline V gene. V was clipped by 2 bases and J by 0 bases, with 7 bases between them. The CDR3 has 15 residues. The CDR3 loop reads CASSLQEATNEKLFF. The CDR3 DNA is TGTGCCAGCAGCTTACAGGAGGCAACTAATGAAAAACTGTTTTTT.

The chain has TRBV5-1 and TRBJ2-1; TRBD1 matches at 8 bases. J gave up 4 bases and V 1 base, and 4 bases lay outside the gene matches. This CDR3 region has 15 residues. Germline V gene data show CDR1 as SGHRS and CDR2 as YFSETQ. The CDR3 loop reads CASSLQGALYNEQFF. The CDR3, as DNA: TGCGCCAGCAGCTTGCAGGGGGCTTTATACAATGAGCAGTTCTTC.

This clone was observed a single time. The chain couples TRBV6-1 to TRBJ2-1; 7 bases fit TRBD2. The CDR3 is made up of 16 amino acids. V lost 3 bases and J lost 9; bases outside the gene matches: 14. Germline V gene data show CDR1 as MNHNS and CDR2 as SASEGT. The CDR3: CASSDIAGLKGGEQFF. CDR3 in DNA: TGTGCCAGCAGTGACATAGCGGGCTTAAAGGGAGGTGAGCAGTTCTTC.

The chain combines TRBV6-2 or TRBV6-3 with TRBJ2-5; TRBD2 matches 10 bases. The V gene end was trimmed by 2 bases and the J gene end by 2 bases; junction bases not matched to a gene: 5. Per the germline V gene, CDR1 is MNHEY and CDR2 is SVGEGT. CDR3 length: 16 residues. CDR3 sequence: CASSYEREGWQETQYF. CDR3 DNA sequence: TGTGCCAGCAGTTACGAGCGGGAGGGGTGGCAAGAGACCCAGTACTTC.

The CDR3 coding sequence is TGTGCCCTGGATCCTACAGGGGGGAACACTGAAGCTTTCTTT. Amino acids: CALDPTGGNTEAFF. This chain joins TRBV30 and TRBJ1-1, with 8 bases matching TRBD1. The CDR3 loop spans 14 amino acids. V lost 8 bases and J lost 1; bases outside the gene matches: 9. Germline V gives CDR1 GTSNPN, CDR2 SVGIG (reference sequence).

The sample holds one count of this clone. The V call is TRBV2, the J call TRBJ1-5; no clear D gene. Germline loops: CDR1 SNHLY, CDR2 FYNNEI. The CDR3 length is 15 residues. Between the trimmed V and J ends, which lost 3 bases and 0 bases, there was a span of 9 bases. CDR3 bases: TGTGCCAGCAGTGACGGGTGGTATAGCAATCAGCCCCAGCATTTT. It translates to CASSDGWYSNQPQHF.

V is TRBV7-2 and J is TRBJ2-6; TRBD2 might be the D (5 bases). V was cut by 1 base and J by 4 bases, with 11 bases left in between. Germline loops: CDR1 SGHTA, CDR2 FQGNSA. The CDR3 extends over 16 amino acids. As DNA, the CDR3 is TGTGCCAGCAGCTTAGGGTCCGGGAACGGGGCCAACGTCCTGACTTTC. Translating it yields CASSLGSGNGANVLTF. Full variable domain (outside the CDR3, taken from reference TRBV7-2 and TRBJ2-6): GAGVSQSPSNKVTEKGKDVELRCDPISGHTALYWYRQSLGQGLEFLIYFQGNSAPDKSGLPSDRFSAERTGGSVSTLTIQRTQQEDSAVYLCASSLGSGNGANVLTFGAGSRLTVL.

The V gene is TRBV29-1, the J gene TRBJ2-3; D is undetermined. The CDR3 spans 13 residues. Germline assignment: CDR1 SQVTM and CDR2 ANQGSEA. Trimming removed 6 bases from V and 3 bases from J, with 13 bases in between. CDR3 nucleotide sequence: TGCAGCGTGTCTACGACTGGTACAGATACGCAGTATTTT. Translation gives CSVSTTGTDTQYF.

V is TRBV18 and J is TRBJ2-6, with 13 positions matching TRBD2. The CDR3 length is 17 residues. The germline V gene encodes CDR1 KGHSH and CDR2 LQKENI. Trimming took 6 bases from V and 1 from J; bases not matched to a gene: 3. The CDR3 sequence is CASSLGLAGSGANVLTF. CDR3 nucleotide sequence: TGTGCCAGCTCCTTGGGACTAGCGGGATCTGGGGCCAACGTCCTGACTTTC.

The rearrangement links TRBV4-1 to TRBJ2-2, with D maybe TRBD2 (6 bases). CDR3 length equals 14 residues. CDR1 is MGHRA, CDR2 YSYEKL, per germline. Trimming removed 1 base from V and 6 bases from J, with 9 bases in between. CDR3 sequence reads: CASSQGRGSGELFF. The CDR3 nucleotides are TGCGCCAGCAGCCAAGGGAGGGGATCCGGGGAGCTGTTTTTT.